This T cell receptor (beta chain) was recovered during a study of Graves' ophthalmopathy and Graves' hyperthyroidism. At the level of the study: No ophthalmopathy within 18 months of follow-up signified stable hyperthyroidism.

Points from the study as a whole: Ophthalmopathy progression prediction by the model yielded a sensitivity of roughly 67% and a specificity of just over 72%. Most expanded clonotypes from thyroid (those above 0.001 frequency) were also found in blood.

In its sample, this clonotype was seen many times. Antigen: not known. The CDR3 consists of 13 residues. CDR1 DFQATT and CDR2 SNEGSKA come from the germline V gene (reference sequence). V dropped 4 bases and J dropped 0 bases, with 6 bases sitting between them. Diagnosis relied on clinical symptoms, serum thyroxine, TRAb, thyroid ultrasound and orbital computed tomography. CDR3 regions of TCR beta were amplified from RNA transcripts. After a first-round RT-PCR with HTBI primers, a second-round multiplex PCR was run. One entry per CDR3 protein, called by TCRdb with MiXCR from the multiplex PCR reads. The data contain more than 1,000,000 distinct CDR3 sequences, approximately 35% of them seen just once; the ten biggest clones take up approximately 10%.

The chain recombines TRBV20-1 with TRBJ1-4; D remains ambiguous. The sequence came from an adult man with Graves' hyperthyroidism. The sample consisted of peripheral blood or thyroid tissue (not recorded which). CDR3 amino acids: CSANAATNEKLFF. The CDR3 coding sequence is TGCAGTGCTAATGCGGCAACTAATGAAAAACTGTTTTTT.